Presented here are 28 T cell receptor beta chains from one specimen sequenced in a study of control samples from healthy donors and cancer patients. Repertoires were generated with immunoSEQ multiplex PCR, while TCRdb's copy carries only in-frame clones and drops some. The sample has over 200,000 clones; over 75% are singletons. Sequences were obtained from PBMCs. The receptors shown here come from a woman aged 60-75 years with lung cancer.

The gene calls are TRBV6-6 and TRBJ2-1; D may correspond to TRBD1 or TRBD2 (5 bases each). CDR1 and CDR2 from the germline V gene are MNHNY and SVGAGI (reference sequence). The CDR3 is 14 amino acids. Trimming stripped 7 bases from V and 9 bases from J, with 19 bases between. The CDR3 nucleotides are TGTGCCAGCACCTTATCCGGACTGCAGGGTGAGCAGTTCTTC. Its translation: CASTLSGLQGEQFF.

This clone was found once. The chain carries TRBV4-2 and TRBJ1-2; tentatively, D is TRBD1 (5 bases). Per germline, CDR1 LGHNA and CDR2 YNFKEQ. There are 14 residues in the CDR3. V lost 3 bases and J 5 bases, leaving 13 bases between the germline ends. CDR3 residues: CASSQNQGMYGYTF. CDR3 bases: TGTGCCAGCAGCCAGAATCAGGGAATGTATGGCTACACCTTC.

The chain joins TRBV7-6 to TRBJ1-1; D is unclear. The V end was cut by 2 bases, the J end by 2 bases, with 6 bases between. The CDR3 contains 13 residues. The germline V gene encodes CDR1 SGHVS and CDR2 FNYEAQ. CDR3 loop: CASSLRGNTEAFF. The CDR3 DNA follows: TGTGCCAGCAGCTTAAGAGGAAACACTGAAGCTTTCTTT.

This clone was seen a few times. The chain links TRBV5-1 to TRBJ1-3; D might be TRBD1 (6 bases). CDR1 and CDR2 (germline): SGHRS, YFSETQ. This CDR3 is built from 15 residues. V dropped 5 bases and J dropped 4 bases, with 16 bases sitting between them. CDR3 DNA sequence: TGCGCCAGCAGGCCTACAGGGATCTCCGGAAACACCATATATTTT. It is translated as CASRPTGISGNTIYF.

The chain carries TRBV19 and TRBJ1-1; TRBD1 agrees at 10 bases. The CDR3 loop spans 15 amino acids. V gave up 7 bases and J gave up 5 bases; unmatched junction bases: 10. Germline CDR1 and CDR2: LNHDA and SQIVND (reference sequence). CDR3: CASTRPGTGETEAFF. The CDR3 DNA follows: TGTGCCAGTACCCGTCCCGGGACAGGGGAGACTGAAGCTTTCTTT.

The chain carries TRBV18 and TRBJ1-1, with D possibly being TRBD1 (6 bases). The CDR3 consists of 14 residues. V shed 0 bases and J shed 7 bases, with 12 bases lying between them. The germline V gene encodes CDR1 KGHSH and CDR2 LQKENI. CDR3: CASSPPDRRGEAFF. DNA for the CDR3: TGTGCCAGCTCACCACCCGACAGGCGGGGTGAAGCTTTCTTT.

The CDR3 DNA follows: TGTGCCAGCAGCTTTTCCGGGACGGCTAATTCACCCCTCCACTTT. Its protein product is CASSFSGTANSPLHF. The rearrangement uses TRBV5-4 and TRBJ1-6; a possible D gene is TRBD1 (5 bases). CDR1 and CDR2 (germline): SGHNT, YYREEE (reference sequence). V shed 2 bases and J shed 6 bases, with 12 bases lying between them. The CDR3 extends over 15 amino acids.

This chain joins TRBV28 and TRBJ1-2; the match to TRBD1 covers 8 bases. This CDR3 is built from 15 residues. Germline values: CDR1 MDHEN, CDR2 SYDVKM. V gave up 2 bases and J gave up 7 bases; unmatched junction bases: 9. The CDR3 sequence: CASSLGETGVRGYTF. The CDR3 DNA sequence: TGTGCCAGCAGTTTAGGGGAGACAGGGGTGCGTGGCTACACCTTC.

This sequence joins TRBV18 and TRBJ2-7; TRBD1 aligns across 10 bases. The CDR3 is 15 residues long. V was pared by 5 bases and J by 3 bases, with 7 bases of the junction left unmatched. Germline V lookup: CDR1 KGHSH, CDR2 LQKENI. CDR3 loop: CASSAGTGALYEQYF. The DNA of the CDR3 is TGTGCCAGCTCAGCTGGGACAGGGGCCCTCTACGAGCAGTACTTC.

This chain uses TRBV5-4 with TRBJ2-2, with 11 bases that match TRBD2. Germline V CDR1 and CDR2: SGHNT, YYREEE (reference sequence). V shed 1 base and J 8 bases; nucleotides not matched to a gene: 7. CDR3 size: 16 residues. The CDR3 DNA reads as TGTGCCAGCAGCTTGAGGTCTAGCGGGGGGCCTGGGGAGCTGTTTTTT. Amino acids: CASSLRSSGGPGELFF.

V usage is TRBV7-8 and J usage is TRBJ1-1, with a possible D match to TRBD1 (5 bases). From germline, CDR1 is SGHVS and CDR2 FQNEAQ. This CDR3 has 13 residues. With 5 bases removed from V and 4 bases from J, the gap between germline ends came to 11 bases. The CDR3 DNA reads TGTGCCAGCAGCCGACAGATGATCACTGAAGCTTTCTTT. Translating it yields CASSRQMITEAFF.

The chain recombines TRBV5-4 with TRBJ1-1, with D unclear. The CDR3 spans 14 residues. V was trimmed by 0 bases and J by 6 bases, leaving 12 bases between them. Germline V lookup: CDR1 SGHNT, CDR2 YYREEE (reference sequence). The CDR3 nucleotides read TGTGCCAGCAGCTTGGCCACAGAAATCTCTGAAGCTTTCTTT. This gives the protein CASSLATEISEAFF.

This clone was recorded at least ten times. This chain connects TRBV27 to TRBJ1-5; D is undetermined. Trimming removed 4 bases at V and 7 bases at J, with 8 bases between. From germline, CDR1 is MNHEY and CDR2 SMNVEV (reference sequence). The CDR3 sequence is 12 residues long. In nucleotides, the CDR3 is TGTGCCAGCAGTTGGGAAAAACAGCCCCAGCATTTT. Translated: CASSWEKQPQHF.

This sequence joins TRBV4-2 and TRBJ2-7, with D unclear. V was pared by 1 base and J by 0 bases, with 7 bases between. This CDR3 has 14 residues. Germline V lookup: CDR1 LGHNA, CDR2 YNFKEQ. The CDR3, as DNA: TGTGCCAGCAGCCAAGGTGCGAGCTCCTACGAGCAGTACTTC. Amino acid sequence: CASSQGASSYEQYF.

This clone is a singleton in its sample. The chain combines TRBV6-5 with TRBJ2-4; 10 positions match TRBD2. The trim removed 4 bases at V and 8 bases at J, leaving 11 bases unmatched. Germline assignment: CDR1 MNHEY and CDR2 SVGAGI. There are 16 residues in the CDR3. For the CDR3, the DNA is TGTGCCAGCAGTTCCACTAGCGGGAAGGAGGTAGACATTCAGTACTTC. Translated, it gives CASSSTSGKEVDIQYF.

This clone has just one count. The rearrangement joins TRBV18 to TRBJ2-3; 9 bases map to TRBD2. J gave up 2 bases and V 6 bases, and 3 bases lay outside the gene matches. CDR1 KGHSH and CDR2 LQKENI come from the germline V gene. CDR3 length equals 14 residues. The CDR3 spells CASSRTSATDTQYF. The CDR3 nucleotides read TGTGCCAGCTCCCGGACTAGCGCCACAGATACGCAGTATTTT.

The gene calls are TRBV6-5 and TRBJ2-3; D is possibly TRBD2 (5 bases). The CDR3 sequence is 15 residues long. V dropped 0 bases and J dropped 4 bases, with 11 bases sitting between them. From germline, CDR1 is MNHEY and CDR2 SVGAGI. As DNA, the CDR3 is TGTGCCAGCAGTTACTCGGGAGTTTCCGCAGATACGCAGTATTTT. Translating gives CASSYSGVSADTQYF.

The chain uses TRBV9 and TRBJ1-2; D is ambiguous. In germline, CDR1 is SGDLS, CDR2 YYNGEE. The CDR3 length is 15 residues. V was clipped by 3 bases and J by 8 bases, with 20 bases between them. The CDR3 is CASSGSPAPSEGYTF. CDR3 bases: TGTGCCAGCAGCGGGTCCCCGGCCCCCTCTGAGGGCTACACCTTC.

In this sample, this clone turned up once. The V gene is TRBV9, the J gene TRBJ2-7, with D perhaps TRBD1 or TRBD2 (5 bases each). Trimming removed 7 bases at V and 10 bases at J, with 30 bases between. Germline loops: CDR1 SGDLS, CDR2 YYNGEE. The CDR3 length is 16 residues. The chain's CDR3 is CASGRDGRIGPTRQYF. CDR3 DNA: TGTGCCAGCGGCAGGGACGGCAGAATAGGTCCTACGCGACAGTACTTC. The full variable domain, completed using reference TRBV9 and TRBJ2-7, is DSGVTQTPKHLITATGQRVTLRCSPRSGDLSVYWYQQSLDQGLQFLIQYYNGEERAKGNILERFSAQQFPDLHSELNLSSLELGDSALYFCASGRDGRIGPTRQYFGPGTRLTVT.

The genes are TRBV5-1 and TRBJ2-6, with 7 bases matching TRBD1. V shed 3 bases and J 0 bases; nucleotides not matched to a gene: 6. Germline CDR1 and CDR2: SGHRS and YFSETQ. The CDR3 runs to 17 residues. Here the CDR3 DNA reads TGCGCCAGCAGCTCAGGGGACAGCCACTCTGGGGCCAACGTCCTGACTTTC. Its protein is CASSSGDSHSGANVLTF.

The chain links TRBV12-3 or TRBV12-4 to TRBJ1-5; no definite D call. This CDR3 contains 13 residues. Deletions cut 3 bases from V and 5 bases from J, with 8 bases between. CDR3 coding DNA: TGTGCCAGCAGTTTTTCTCGGGATCAGCCCCAGCATTTT. Translated, it gives CASSFSRDQPQHF.

The V gene is TRBV4-1, the J gene TRBJ1-5, with a possible D match to TRBD1 (5 bases). There are 17 residues in the CDR3. The germline V and J ends were trimmed by 1 base and 1 base, with 14 bases remaining between them. Germline V gene data show CDR1 as MGHRA and CDR2 as YSYEKL. The CDR3 protein is CASSQGGWGVSNQPQHF. CDR3 DNA sequence: TGCGCCAGCAGCCAAGGTGGGTGGGGGGTGAGCAATCAGCCCCAGCATTTT.

In the case of this clone: Compared with germline, one end of the junction differs, possibly owing to a read error. This sequence joins TRBV4-1 and TRBJ2-7, with TRBD2 matching 10 bases. The CDR3 is 14 amino acids. CDR1 is MGHRA, CDR2 YSYEKL, per germline. Here the CDR3 reads CASRQAGGTYEQYF. Here the CDR3 DNA reads TGCGCCAGCAGGCAAGCGGGAGGGACCTACGAGCAGTACTTC.

The chain carries TRBV18 and TRBJ2-3; 9 nucleotides line up with TRBD1. Trimming took 8 bases from V and 10 from J; bases not matched to a gene: 16. The CDR3 has 15 residues. Germline CDR1 reads KGHSH; CDR2 reads LQKENI. CDR3 in DNA: TGTGCCAGCACCCCGGGTACAGGGGGCACCTTTCCGCAGTATTTT. Its protein product is CASTPGTGGTFPQYF.

The chain has TRBV25-1 and TRBJ1-2; 7 positions match TRBD1. Germline V gives CDR1 MGHDK, CDR2 SYGVNS. After removal of 2 bases from V and 4 bases from J, the junction contained 1 base not matched to a gene. The CDR3 spans 13 residues. CDR3 nucleotide sequence: TGTGCCAGCAGTGAAGGGACAGCCTATGGCTACACCTTC. Translation: CASSEGTAYGYTF.

The V and J genes are TRBV27 and TRBJ2-7; 9 positions agree with TRBD2. Trimming took 4 bases from V and 6 from J; bases not matched to a gene: 13. The CDR3 loop spans 16 amino acids. CDR1 is MNHEY and CDR2 is SMNVEV in the germline V gene (reference sequence). CDR3 region: CASSSSLAGRGFEQYF. CDR3 sequence (DNA): TGTGCCAGCAGTTCCTCGCTAGCGGGACGTGGTTTCGAGCAGTACTTC.

This sequence joins TRBV2 and TRBJ1-6; no definite D call. V was trimmed by 3 bases and J by 8 bases, leaving 14 bases between them. The CDR3 covers 15 residues. CDR1 and CDR2 from the germline V gene are SNHLY and FYNNEI. CDR3 sequence reads: CASSERSPRDSPLHF. Written as DNA, the CDR3 is TGTGCCAGCAGTGAGAGGTCCCCTAGGGATTCACCCCTCCACTTT.

This chain uses TRBV19 with TRBJ1-4, with 9 bases matching TRBD1. The CDR3 runs 14 residues. Trimming took 5 bases from V and 5 from J; bases not matched to a gene: 3. Germline CDR1 reads LNHDA; CDR2 reads SQIVND (reference sequence). CDR3 protein: CASSFGQGNEKLFF. The CDR3 coding sequence is TGTGCCAGTAGTTTCGGACAGGGGAATGAAAAACTGTTTTTT.